These 20 T cell receptor beta chains share one sample of origin, sequenced in a study of shared clonotypes between healthy human individuals. Profiled with immunoSEQ multiplex PCR; TCRdb holds only in-frame clones, not every one. There are over 1.4 million clones in the sample; around 97% occur only once, and over 1% lies in the top ten. Specimen: naive CD4+ T cells sorted from blood. Described subset: CD45RA+ positively selected. The receptors shown here come from a young man in good health.

V gene TRBV27 combines with J gene TRBJ2-3; D is undetermined. The CDR3 consists of 18 residues. V was pared by 7 bases and J by 1 base, with 24 bases between. CDR1 MNHEY and CDR2 SMNVEV come from the germline V gene (reference sequence). CDR3 sequence reads: CASNPLRTLSSGTDTQYF. The DNA of the CDR3 is TGTGCCAGCAACCCACTCCGGACCCTCTCGTCTGGCACAGATACGCAGTATTTT.

V is TRBV6-6 and J is TRBJ2-7; possibly TRBD1 or TRBD2 for D (5 bases each). The V and J ends lost 7 bases and 5 bases respectively, with 18 bases between them. The length of the CDR3 is 14 residues. Germline assignment: CDR1 MNHNY and CDR2 SVGAGI (reference sequence). CDR3 sequence reads: CASTPPGRFHEQYF. CDR3 in DNA: TGTGCCAGCACCCCCCCGGGGCGGTTTCACGAGCAGTACTTC.

This rearrangement joins TRBV18 to TRBJ2-5, with D unresolved. V gave up 3 bases and J gave up 1 base, with 12 bases separating them. Germline lookup yields CDR1 KGHSH and CDR2 LQKENI. CDR3 length equals 15 residues. CDR3 loop: CASSPAAATQETQYF. Here the CDR3 DNA reads TGTGCCAGCTCACCTGCGGCGGCCACCCAAGAGACCCAGTACTTC.

Written as DNA, the CDR3 is TGTGCCTCTCATCTGTTGGGGGGCCCCAAGGCTTACGAGCAGTACTTC. Its translation: CASHLLGGPKAYEQYF. This chain joins TRBV30 and TRBJ2-7; perhaps D is TRBD1 or TRBD2 (6 bases each). Trimming cost V 7 bases and J 4 bases, with 26 bases left between them. Germline CDR1 GTSNPN, CDR2 SVGIG (reference sequence). This CDR3 is built from 16 residues.

This clone was recorded only once. The chain links TRBV10-3 to TRBJ2-3; weak D call: TRBD1 (5 bases). The CDR3 consists of 16 residues. V was clipped by 0 bases and J by 0 bases, with 10 bases between them. CDR1 ENHRY and CDR2 SYGVKD come from the germline V gene. CDR3 loop: CAISESPGPSTDTQYF. CDR3 in DNA: TGTGCCATCAGTGAGTCGCCAGGGCCTAGCACAGATACGCAGTATTTT.

The rearrangement joins TRBV27 to TRBJ2-2, with TRBD2 identical over 8 bases. The germline CDR1 and CDR2 sequences are MNHEY and SMNVEV (reference sequence). The CDR3 has 20 amino acids. J lost 2 bases, V lost 1 base, and 15 bases had no gene match. The CDR3 coding sequence is TGTGCCAGCAGTTTATTAAGCGGGAGTTCCCCTTCCTTCAACACCGGGGAGCTGTTTTTT. It codes for CASSLLSGSSPSFNTGELFF.

This clone was seen only once. This chain links TRBV27 with TRBJ1-1; perhaps TRBD1 as D (6 bases). V dropped 7 bases and J dropped 3 bases, with 18 bases sitting between them. This CDR3 has 15 residues. In germline, CDR1 is MNHEY, CDR2 SMNVEV (reference sequence). Here the CDR3 reads CASTAVTGLDTEAFF. In DNA form, the CDR3 reads TGTGCCAGCACCGCGGTTACAGGGTTGGACACTGAAGCTTTCTTT.

This chain joins TRBV9 and TRBJ2-1; no clear D gene. CDR1 and CDR2 (germline): SGDLS, YYNGEE. This CDR3 contains 15 residues. Trimming removed 0 bases from V and 9 bases from J, with 16 bases in between. The DNA of the CDR3 is TGTGCCAGCAGCGTAGGGTCATTCTCAAACGGTGAGCAGTTCTTC. Amino acid sequence: CASSVGSFSNGEQFF.

This clone has only one observation. V is TRBV2 and J is TRBJ2-7, with unresolved D. Per germline, CDR1 SNHLY and CDR2 FYNNEI. V was trimmed by 5 bases and J by 0 bases, leaving 14 bases between them. The length of the CDR3 is 15 residues. The CDR3 sequence: CASSLEPSSSYEQYF. In DNA form, the CDR3 reads TGTGCCAGCAGTCTAGAACCTAGTAGCTCCTACGAGCAGTACTTC.

J is TRBJ2-3 and V is TRBV7-6, with 8 bases fitting TRBD2. The CDR3 consists of 15 residues. Trimming at V came to 3 bases and at J to 2 bases, leaving 4 bases not matched to a gene. Germline CDR1 is SGHVS and CDR2 is FNYEAQ. The CDR3 sequence is CASSLLTSDTDTQYF. Written as DNA, the CDR3 is TGTGCCAGCAGCTTGCTGACTAGCGACACAGATACGCAGTATTTT.

The J gene is TRBJ1-5, the V gene TRBV6-1; D ambiguous. The CDR3 has 13 residues. Germline loops: CDR1 MNHNS, CDR2 SASEGT. Trimming cost V 7 bases and J 3 bases, with 10 bases left between them. CDR3 amino acids: CASKNPANQPQHF. CDR3 DNA: TGTGCCAGCAAGAATCCGGCCAATCAGCCCCAGCATTTT.

CDR3 bases: TGCAGCGTTGGGTCAGGGCCTGGGGAGCAGTTCTTC. This sequence encodes CSVGSGPGEQFF. The chain is built from TRBV29-1 and TRBJ2-1, with D possibly being TRBD1 (5 bases). This CDR3 has 12 residues. CDR1 and CDR2 (germline): SQVTM, ANQGSEA. The ends were cut back, 4 bases at V and 10 bases at J, with 14 bases in the middle.

With regard to this clone: This CDR3 is also generated by other DNA sequences in the sample. The rearrangement uses TRBV18 and TRBJ2-7, with D unresolved. This CDR3 contains 13 residues. In germline, CDR1 is KGHSH, CDR2 LQKENI. The V end lost 0 bases, the J end lost 0 bases, and 3 bases lay between the germline ends. This CDR3 reads CASSPPGSYEQYF. CDR3 nucleotide sequence: TGTGCCAGCTCACCACCCGGCTCCTACGAGCAGTACTTC.

The V gene is TRBV10-3, the J gene TRBJ2-2; no definite D call. Trimming took off 3 bases at V and 4 bases at J, with 12 bases between the two ends. CDR1 is ENHRY, CDR2 SYGVKD, per germline. The CDR3 has 15 residues. In DNA form, the CDR3 reads TGTGCCATCAGTGAATACCAGCATGGCACCGGGGAGCTGTTTTTT. It is translated as CAISEYQHGTGELFF.

The gene calls are TRBV6-1 and TRBJ2-5; D remains ambiguous. CDR1 is MNHNS and CDR2 is SASEGT in the germline V gene. The CDR3 contains 15 residues. Trimming stripped 2 bases from V and 1 base from J, with 11 bases between. The CDR3 reads CASSEMAVVQETQYF. The CDR3 nucleotides are TGTGCCAGCAGTGAAATGGCAGTAGTCCAAGAGACCCAGTACTTC.

This clone has at least ten counts. This rearrangement joins TRBV27 to TRBJ1-2, with TRBD1 identical over 7 bases. CDR3 size: 15 residues. Trimming took 5 bases from V and 2 from J; bases not matched to a gene: 8. The V gene's germline CDR1 is MNHEY and CDR2 SMNVEV (reference sequence). CDR3 sequence reads: CASSLHRGGNYGYTF. The CDR3 DNA follows: TGTGCCAGCAGTCTACACAGGGGCGGCAACTATGGCTACACCTTC.

The J gene is TRBJ2-3, the V gene TRBV19, with D possibly matching TRBD2 (6 bases). V was cut by 8 bases and J by 2 bases, with 17 bases left in between. CDR1 is LNHDA, CDR2 SQIVND, per germline (reference sequence). The CDR3 covers 15 residues. The CDR3 spells CASGRLSGATDTQYF. CDR3 DNA sequence: TGTGCCAGTGGCCGACTTAGCGGAGCCACAGATACGCAGTATTTT.

V and J are TRBV5-4 and TRBJ2-1; TRBD2 matches 12 bases. Trimming at V came to 3 bases and at J to 4 bases, leaving 2 bases not matched to a gene. The length of the CDR3 is 15 residues. Germline assignment: CDR1 SGHNT and CDR2 YYREEE (reference sequence). The CDR3 protein is CASSSTSGRYNEQFF. The CDR3 nucleotides are TGTGCCAGCAGCTCGACTAGCGGGAGATACAATGAGCAGTTCTTC.

This chain links TRBV29-1 with TRBJ1-2; 7 nucleotides align to TRBD1. CDR1 SQVTM and CDR2 ANQGSEA come from the germline V gene. V was pared by 2 bases and J by 5 bases, with 8 bases of the junction left unmatched. The CDR3 covers 14 residues. The CDR3 here is CSVELTGRRYGYTF. For the CDR3, the DNA is TGCAGCGTTGAACTGACAGGGCGGAGGTATGGCTACACCTTC.

V and J are TRBV6-1 and TRBJ2-7, with 8 bases identical to TRBD1. Germline CDR1 reads MNHNS; CDR2 reads SASEGT. The CDR3 is 15 amino acids. V dropped 2 bases and J dropped 6; count of bases not matched to a gene: 9. The CDR3, as DNA: TGTGCCAGCAGTGAACAGGGGGCAATTATGGGCGAGCAGTACTTC. Amino acids: CASSEQGAIMGEQYF.